Following are 23 T cell receptor beta chains from one sample sequenced in a study of beta chain features in type 1 diabetes. Study results and limitations: All four CD4+ subsets of Type 1 diabetes patients contained TCRB CDR3s that were moderately but significantly shorter.

These TCRs' antigens remain unknown. What was sequenced were expressed TCRB transcripts, since all of the isolated RNA had been reverse transcribed. The assay was immunoSEQ multiplex PCR, and TCRdb's table has in-frame clones only and misses some. Of hundreds of thousands of clones in the sample, 13% were seen once. The sequenced material came from naive CD4+ T cells from blood. Receptors were obtained from a man aged 18 to 30 with type 1 diabetes.

The rearrangement links TRBV19 to TRBJ1-1; D is uncertain. Germline V lookup: CDR1 LNHDA, CDR2 SQIVND (reference sequence). The CDR3 spans 14 residues. Trimming stripped 5 bases from V and 0 bases from J, with 10 bases between. CDR3 in DNA: TGTGCCAGTAGTCCGGCAGGCCTGAACACTGAAGCTTTCTTT. It codes for CASSPAGLNTEAFF.

This clone came up a few times. The identical CDR3 is also encoded by other nucleotide sequences in the sample. The chain recombines TRBV6-1 with TRBJ2-1, with D possibly matching TRBD1 (6 bases). CDR1 and CDR2 from the germline V gene are MNHNS and SASEGT. Trimming removed 6 bases at V and 7 bases at J, with 10 bases between. This CDR3 has 12 residues. CDR3 residues: CASSPQGNEQFF. The CDR3, as DNA: TGTGCCAGCAGCCCACAGGGTAATGAGCAGTTCTTC.

This clone was counted between two and nine times. The CDR3 nucleotides read TGTGCCAGCAGCCCCCCCGGGGGACAGGGGTTAGGTGAGCAGTTCTTC. It specifies CASSPPGGQGLGEQFF. The chain couples TRBV7-3 to TRBJ2-1; 10 nucleotides align to TRBD1. From germline, CDR1 is SGHTA and CDR2 FQGTGA. This CDR3 is built from 16 residues. After removal of 5 bases from V and 9 bases from J, the junction contained 13 bases not matched to a gene.

This clone was observed a few times. The chain couples TRBV27 to TRBJ2-7; 7 bases are a match to TRBD1. Unmatched junction bases numbered 5, after V lost 6 bases and J lost 0 bases. The CDR3 loop spans 14 amino acids. CDR1 and CDR2 from the germline V gene are MNHEY and SMNVEV (reference sequence). The CDR3 coding sequence is TGTGCCAGCAGCAACGGACAGGACTCCTACGAGCAGTACTTC. This encodes CASSNGQDSYEQYF.

The rearrangement uses TRBV20-1 and TRBJ1-1; no reliable D call. V was cut by 4 bases and J by 5 bases, with 5 bases left in between. The length of the CDR3 is 10 residues. Germline V CDR1 and CDR2: DFQATT, SNEGSKA (reference sequence). The CDR3 region is CSAIYTEAFF. The CDR3 nucleotides are TGCAGTGCTATTTATACTGAAGCTTTCTTT.

The chain couples TRBV7-2 to TRBJ2-1; D is possibly TRBD2 (7 bases). Germline CDR1 is SGHTA and CDR2 is FQGNSA. The CDR3 runs 15 residues. Deletions cut 0 bases from V and 5 bases from J, with 11 bases between. DNA of the CDR3: TGTGCCAGCAGCTTAGCGGGGGGGCCGAACAATGAGCAGTTCTTC. Its protein product is CASSLAGGPNNEQFF.

Notes on this clone: The sample holds other DNA sequences that translate to the same CDR3. This chain joins TRBV18 and TRBJ2-5, with D maybe TRBD2 (6 bases). V lost 6 bases and J 3 bases, leaving 11 bases between the germline ends. The germline gives CDR1 KGHSH, CDR2 LQKENI. CDR3 length: 13 amino acids. CDR3 region: CASSPGTEETQYF. CDR3 DNA sequence: TGTGCCAGCTCTCCCGGGACTGAAGAGACCCAGTACTTC.

This clone showed up just a few times. The chain carries TRBV7-3 and TRBJ1-5; no reliable D call. Germline-derived CDR1 and CDR2 are SGHTA and FQGTGA. CDR3 length: 14 residues. Trimming left V 5 bases short and J 2 bases short, with 10 bases between. CDR3 loop: CASSEAVGNQPQHF. CDR3 in DNA: TGTGCCAGCAGCGAGGCAGTGGGCAATCAGCCCCAGCATTTT.

The chain couples TRBV10-3 to TRBJ2-5, with D possibly being TRBD1 or TRBD2 (5 bases each). The V and J ends lost 9 bases and 3 bases respectively, with 14 bases between them. Per the germline V gene, CDR1 is ENHRY and CDR2 is SYGVKD. CDR3 size: 13 residues. CDR3 DNA sequence: TGTGCCATAAAACGGGGCAGCGAAGAGACCCAGTACTTC. Its protein is CAIKRGSEETQYF.

The V and J genes are TRBV6-5 and TRBJ1-1; no clear D gene. Looked up from germline, CDR1 is MNHEY and CDR2 is SVGAGI. V shed 2 bases and J shed 0 bases, with 7 bases lying between them. This CDR3 has 14 amino acids. In nucleotides, the CDR3 is TGTGCCAGCAGTTACAGGGAGGTGAACACTGAAGCTTTCTTT. Protein product: CASSYREVNTEAFF.

There are a few counts of this clone. An end of the junction differs from the germline gene, which may be a read error. CDR3 in amino acids: CASSVVGQNPEAFF. The CDR3 nucleotides read TGTGCCAGCAGCGTAGTGGGGCAGAACCCTGAAGCTTTCTTT. The chain uses TRBV9 and TRBJ1-1, with D possibly TRBD1 on 5 matching bases. Germline CDR1 reads SGDLS; CDR2 reads YYNGEE. The CDR3 loop spans 14 amino acids.

This clone was seen more than once but under ten times. This chain connects TRBV7-9 to TRBJ1-1, with TRBD1 identical over 7 bases. J lost 1 base, V lost 4 bases, and 9 bases had no gene match. This CDR3 comprises 16 residues. From germline, CDR1 is SEHNR and CDR2 FQNEAQ (reference sequence). The DNA of the CDR3 is TGTGCCAGCAGCTGGGGTGGAGGGGGCCCGAACACTGAAGCTTTCTTT. This encodes CASSWGGGGPNTEAFF.

This clone was picked up a small number of times. This sequence joins TRBV30 and TRBJ1-5; TRBD1 might be the D (6 bases). Germline V gene lookup returns CDR1 GTSNPN and CDR2 SVGIG (reference sequence). CDR3 length: 12 amino acids. Trimming left V 4 bases short and J 4 bases short, with 8 bases between. The CDR3 DNA sequence: TGTGCCTGGAACAGGGAGAATCAGCCCCAGCATTTT. Its translation: CAWNRENQPQHF.

DNA for the CDR3: TGCGCCAGCAGCCAAGATCTACTTCCCTACGAGCAGTACTTC. It encodes CASSQDLLPYEQYF. V gene TRBV4-1 combines with J gene TRBJ2-7; D not certain. This CDR3 contains 14 residues. Germline V lookup: CDR1 MGHRA, CDR2 YSYEKL. With 0 bases removed from V and 2 bases from J, the gap between germline ends came to 8 bases.

The V call is TRBV19, the J call TRBJ2-2; D is possibly TRBD1 (6 bases). This CDR3 contains 15 residues. V was pared by 1 base and J by 6 bases, with 12 bases between. Germline CDR1 and CDR2: LNHDA and SQIVND (reference sequence). The CDR3 loop reads CASSIAQGLPGELFF. For the CDR3, the DNA is TGTGCCAGTAGTATAGCACAGGGCTTGCCCGGGGAGCTGTTTTTT.

This clone appeared a few times. The CDR3 is CASSDLAGTANTEAFF. DNA of the CDR3: TGTGCCAGCAGTGACCTTGCAGGGACGGCGAACACTGAAGCTTTCTTT. The chain recombines TRBV6-1 with TRBJ1-1; D possibly corresponds to TRBD1 (5 bases). The CDR3 consists of 16 residues. Germline-derived CDR1 and CDR2 are MNHNS and SASEGT. V was cut by 3 bases and J by 1 base, with 15 bases left in between.

This clone has a single count. This sequence joins TRBV6-5 and TRBJ1-6; TRBD1 is a possible D gene (6 bases). V was shortened by 0 bases and J by 11 bases, with 17 bases between the two germline ends. The CDR3 totals 16 residues. Germline loops: CDR1 MNHEY, CDR2 SVGAGI. As DNA, the CDR3 is TGTGCCAGCAGTTACTCAGGGGGATCGTTCGAAACACCCCTCCACTTT. It codes for CASSYSGGSFETPLHF.

As regards this clone: This CDR3 is also generated by other DNA sequences in the sample. The CDR3 DNA sequence: TGTGCCTGGAGTACCGACATGAACACTGAAGCTTTCTTT. Protein sequence: CAWSTDMNTEAFF. The genes are TRBV30 and TRBJ1-1; D call uncertain. V lost 2 bases and J lost 0, with 7 bases in between. Germline lookup yields CDR1 GTSNPN and CDR2 SVGIG (reference sequence). The CDR3 is 13 amino acids.

The rearrangement joins TRBV7-9 to TRBJ1-5, with TRBD1 matching over 8 bases. J was trimmed by 5 bases and V by 4 bases; bases with no gene match: 4. The CDR3 covers 14 residues. From germline, CDR1 is SEHNR and CDR2 FQNEAQ (reference sequence). CDR3 coding DNA: TGTGCCAGCAGCTCGACAGGGGCGGATCAGCCCCAGCATTTT. Amino acids: CASSSTGADQPQHF.

The chain joins TRBV2 to TRBJ1-1, with D maybe TRBD1 (5 bases). Germline V gives CDR1 SNHLY, CDR2 FYNNEI. Trimming shortened V by 5 bases and J by 0 bases, and 10 bases separated the two germline ends. This CDR3 contains 14 residues. CDR3: CASSLGPMNTEAFF. The CDR3 bases are TGTGCCAGCAGTTTGGGACCGATGAACACTGAAGCTTTCTTT.

The table lists this clone with a few counts. V is TRBV6-1 and J is TRBJ2-3; 8 bases line up with TRBD2. The CDR3 is 16 amino acids. Trimming at V came to 3 bases and at J to 1 base, leaving 6 bases not matched to a gene. Germline V gives CDR1 MNHNS, CDR2 SASEGT. The CDR3 DNA reads as TGTGCCAGCAGTGATATTTTAGCGGGGCGCACAGATACGCAGTATTTT. Translating it yields CASSDILAGRTDTQYF.

This clone was seen a few times. The J gene is TRBJ1-2, the V gene TRBV10-2, with D uncertain. Germline loops: CDR1 WSHSY, CDR2 SAAADI. Trimming took 2 bases from V and 8 from J, leaving 12 bases between them. This CDR3 spans 13 amino acids. The CDR3 DNA follows: TGCGCCAGCAGTGAGATGGACTTGAGGGGCTACACCTTC. Residues: CASSEMDLRGYTF.

The rearrangement uses TRBV10-3 and TRBJ1-1; D is possibly TRBD1 (6 bases). The CDR3 is 13 residues long. Trimming removed 6 bases at V and 3 bases at J, with 11 bases between. Germline V gene data show CDR1 as ENHRY and CDR2 as SYGVKD. The CDR3 sequence: CAIRGGNHTEAFF. In DNA form, the CDR3 reads TGTGCCATCAGAGGGGGAAATCACACTGAAGCTTTCTTT.